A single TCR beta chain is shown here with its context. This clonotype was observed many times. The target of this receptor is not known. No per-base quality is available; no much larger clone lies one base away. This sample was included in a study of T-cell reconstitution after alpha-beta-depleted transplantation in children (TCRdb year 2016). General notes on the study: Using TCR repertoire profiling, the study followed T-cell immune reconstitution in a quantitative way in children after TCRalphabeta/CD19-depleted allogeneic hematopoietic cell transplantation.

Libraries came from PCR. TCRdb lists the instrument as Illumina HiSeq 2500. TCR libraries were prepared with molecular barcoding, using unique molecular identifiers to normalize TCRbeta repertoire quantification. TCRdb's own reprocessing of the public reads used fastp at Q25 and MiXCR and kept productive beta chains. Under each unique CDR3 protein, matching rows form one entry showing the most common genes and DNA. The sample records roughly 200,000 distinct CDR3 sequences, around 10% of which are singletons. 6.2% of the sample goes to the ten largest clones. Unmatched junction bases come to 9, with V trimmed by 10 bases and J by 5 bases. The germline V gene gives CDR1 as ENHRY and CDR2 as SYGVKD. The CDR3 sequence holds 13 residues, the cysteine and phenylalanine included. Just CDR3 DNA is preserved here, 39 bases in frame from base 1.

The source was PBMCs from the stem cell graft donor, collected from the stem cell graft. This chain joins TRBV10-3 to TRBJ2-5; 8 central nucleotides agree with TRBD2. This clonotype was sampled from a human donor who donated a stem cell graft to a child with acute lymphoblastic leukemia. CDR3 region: CATYAGGRETQYF. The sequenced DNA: TGTGCCACCTATGCGGGGGGTCGGGAGACCCAGTACTTC.